This TCR beta chain was profiled in a study of identical twins. The CDR3 has 14 amino acids. The germline V gene encodes CDR1 DFQATT and CDR2 SNEGSKA (reference sequence). J gave up 6 bases and V 3 bases, and 9 bases lay outside the gene matches. TCRdb itself ran the 5' RACE reads through MiXCR, one entry per CDR3 protein. The sample holds 600,000 to 850,000 distinct CDR3 sequences; 15% to 20% are singletons and the top ten take around 12%. This clonotype was detected only a few times. This sample also belongs to another study, concerning T cells expressing NK-cell markers. That work adds: Investigators obtained TCR beta repertoires from sorted CD3+CD56+NKG2C+, CD3+CD56+NKG2C- and CD3+CD56-NKG2C+ T cells.

V and J are TRBV20-1 and TRBJ2-3; 7 bases are shared with TRBD2. The sequencing sample was made of PBMCs. The source of this sequence is a woman under 30 in good health. The CDR3 bases are TGCAGTGCTAGGGGCGGGGACTACTCTGATACGCAGTATTTT. Its translation: CSARGGDYSDTQYF.